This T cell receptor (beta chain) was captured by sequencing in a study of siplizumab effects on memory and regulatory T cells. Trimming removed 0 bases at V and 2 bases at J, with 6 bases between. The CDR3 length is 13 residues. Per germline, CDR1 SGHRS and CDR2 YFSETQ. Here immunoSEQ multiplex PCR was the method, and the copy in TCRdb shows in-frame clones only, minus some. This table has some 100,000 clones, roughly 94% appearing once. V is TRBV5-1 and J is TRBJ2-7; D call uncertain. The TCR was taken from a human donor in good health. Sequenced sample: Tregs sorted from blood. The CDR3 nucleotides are TGCGCCAGCAGCTTGGAGCCACCCTACGAGCAGTACTTC. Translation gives CASSLEPPYEQYF.